Listed here are 14 T cell receptor beta chains from one sample, sequenced in a study of CD8 T cells in acute hepatitis C reinfection. Regarding time point: naive CD8 control sorted from an acute-time-point sample. Sequencing was performed with immunoSEQ multiplex PCR; in TCRdb, only in-frame clones are kept and a portion is missing. The sample yields 35,000 to 40,000 clones, around 87% seen once. The sequenced material came from naive CD8+ T cells from PBMCs. The receptors were gathered from a man in his thirties or forties with chronic hepatitis C.

The chain uses TRBV27 and TRBJ1-2; tentative D call: TRBD1 (5 bases). The CDR3 spans 15 residues. Germline V gene lookup returns CDR1 MNHEY and CDR2 SMNVEV (reference sequence). Trimming took 5 bases from V and 4 from J, leaving 17 bases between them. CDR3 sequence: CASSGLREGLYGYTF. The CDR3 nucleotides are TGTGCCAGCAGTGGACTACGAGAGGGGCTCTATGGCTACACCTTC.

The rearrangement links TRBV19 to TRBJ2-7; D remains unclear. Trimming stripped 1 base from V and 3 bases from J, with 10 bases between. The CDR3 sequence is 14 residues long. Germline CDR1 and CDR2: LNHDA and SQIVND (reference sequence). Here the CDR3 DNA reads TGTGCCAGTAGTATAGGAGGCAGCCGCTACGAGCAGTACTTC. This sequence encodes CASSIGGSRYEQYF.

The gene calls are TRBV9 and TRBJ2-3, with 15 bases matching TRBD2. The CDR3 spans 18 residues. V lost 3 bases and J lost 2; bases outside the gene matches: 7. The germline V gene encodes CDR1 SGDLS and CDR2 YYNGEE. The CDR3 DNA follows: TGTGCCAGCAGCGCTCCGCGGACTAGCGGGGGGGCCACAGATACGCAGTATTTT. Amino acids: CASSAPRTSGGATDTQYF.

The rearrangement uses TRBV11-2 and TRBJ1-5; perhaps TRBD1 as D (6 bases). CDR3 length: 15 amino acids. Trimming left V 5 bases short and J 5 bases short, with 16 bases between. Germline CDR1 reads SGHAT; CDR2 reads FQNNGV. In nucleotides, the CDR3 is TGTGCCAGCAGCCCATCCAGGGGTGCCGATCAGCCCCAGCATTTT. Translating gives CASSPSRGADQPQHF.

The chain uses TRBV11-2 and TRBJ2-7, with no clear D. The CDR3 is made up of 16 amino acids. Trimming cost V 5 bases and J 0 bases, with 17 bases left between them. Germline CDR1 is SGHAT and CDR2 is FQNNGV. The chain's CDR3 is CASSPEVAVSSYEQYF. The CDR3, as DNA: TGTGCCAGCAGCCCCGAAGTGGCAGTCTCCTCCTACGAGCAGTACTTC.

In this sample, this clone turned up a few times. The rearrangement joins TRBV2 to TRBJ2-5; 7 bases are shared with TRBD1. This CDR3 is built from 13 residues. Germline V gene lookup returns CDR1 SNHLY and CDR2 FYNNEI. V dropped 4 bases and J dropped 3; count of bases not matched to a gene: 2. The DNA of the CDR3 is TGTGCCAGCAGTGGACAGGGCGAAGAGACCCAGTACTTC. Amino acids: CASSGQGEETQYF.

V gene TRBV15 combines with J gene TRBJ2-2, with D perhaps being TRBD1 or TRBD2 (5 bases each). The length of the CDR3 is 15 residues. CDR1 is LNHNV and CDR2 is YYDKDF in the germline V gene (reference sequence). The V and J ends lost 0 bases and 6 bases respectively, with 11 bases between them. Here the CDR3 DNA reads TGTGCCACCAGCAGAGATAATTCGGGACCCGGGGAGCTGTTTTTT. This encodes CATSRDNSGPGELFF.

The chain employs TRBV7-9 and TRBJ2-1; possibly TRBD1 for D (5 bases). Germline assignment: CDR1 SEHNR and CDR2 FQNEAQ (reference sequence). V shed 8 bases and J shed 2 bases, with 10 bases lying between them. There are 13 residues in the CDR3. The CDR3 reads CASLYRTYNEQFF. CDR3 nucleotides: TGTGCCAGCCTTTACAGGACCTACAATGAGCAGTTCTTC.

The chain joins TRBV7-9 to TRBJ2-7; D is perhaps TRBD1 (6 bases). CDR3 length: 15 residues. V shed 6 bases and J shed 0 bases, with 15 bases lying between them. Germline loops: CDR1 SEHNR, CDR2 FQNEAQ (reference sequence). CDR3: CASSSGDPYSYEQYF. Here the CDR3 DNA reads TGTGCCAGCAGTTCAGGGGACCCGTACTCCTACGAGCAGTACTTC.

This clone was counted a few times. The V gene is TRBV19, the J gene TRBJ1-6, with D unresolved. The CDR3 is 15 amino acids. Deletions cut 8 bases from V and 7 bases from J, with 18 bases between. Germline assignment: CDR1 LNHDA and CDR2 SQIVND (reference sequence). Here the CDR3 DNA reads TGTGCCAGTTCTGACGGGATTACCTTCAATTCACCCCTCCACTTT. It yields the protein CASSDGITFNSPLHF. Full variable domain (rest looked up from reference TRBV19 and TRBJ1-6): DGGITQSPKYLFRKEGQNVTLSCEQNLNHDAMYWYRQDPGQGLRLIYYSQIVNDFQKGDIAEGYSVSREKKESFPLTVTSAQKNPTAFYLCASSDGITFNSPLHFGNGTRLTVT.

Only one count was recorded for this clone. The chain uses TRBV7-9 and TRBJ2-3; no reliable D call. The CDR3 covers 15 residues. The ends were cut back, 5 bases at V and 4 bases at J, with 16 bases in the middle. Germline assignment: CDR1 SEHNR and CDR2 FQNEAQ (reference sequence). CDR3 loop: CASSRALRIADTQYF. The CDR3 DNA sequence: TGTGCCAGCAGCCGGGCTTTGAGGATCGCAGATACGCAGTATTTT.

The chain employs TRBV21-1 and TRBJ2-3; TRBD2, as called in the table, went unchecked against the DNA. TRBV21-1 represents a pseudogene. The CDR3 loop spans 18 amino acids. CDR3 nucleotides: TGTGCCAGCAGCAAAAATCCCGGACTAGCGGGGGGCACAGATACGCAGTATTTT. Amino acids: CASSKNPGLAGGTDTQYF.

J is TRBJ2-7 and V is TRBV7-2; unclear D gene. The length of the CDR3 is 13 residues. V lost 1 base to trimming and J lost 0 bases, with 4 bases between them. Germline CDR1 is SGHTA and CDR2 is FQGNSA. DNA for the CDR3: TGTGCCAGCAGCTTAGTTCCCTCCTACGAGCAGTACTTC. Protein product: CASSLVPSYEQYF.

This clone was recorded only once. DNA for the CDR3: TGCGCCAGCAGCCAAGCGGGAAATCTTAATGAGCAGTTCTTC. As protein: CASSQAGNLNEQFF. The gene calls are TRBV4-1 and TRBJ2-1, with D tentatively TRBD2 (5 bases). Germline V gene data show CDR1 as MGHRA and CDR2 as YSYEKL. V dropped 1 base and J dropped 7 bases, with 11 bases sitting between them. The CDR3 is 14 residues long.